The rows below give T cell receptor beta chains drawn from one sample of a study of CD8 T cells in ankylosing spondylitis. TCRdb re-called the 5' RACE reads with MiXCR, one entry per CDR3 protein. In the table there are approximately 350,000 distinct CDR3 sequences, more than 20% of which are singletons. The sequenced material came from blood, either unsorted or a sorted T cell fraction (not recorded which). The receptors shown here come from a male donor with ankylosing spondylitis or in good health (not recorded which). The CDR3 runs from the conserved cysteine through the conserved F or W. Each record gives: J gene, D gene, clone size, V gene, CDR3 DNA, CDR3 protein. D genes are given only for firm matches. Clone size is not always given. Where it is, it says once, few, many or a class for expanded clones.

j_call: TRBJ1-1; d_call: .; clone_size: .; v_call: TRBV19; cdr3_nt: TGTGCCAGTAGTATGATGGGGGGGGCTGAAGCTTTCTTT; cdr3_aa: CASSMMGGAEAFF
j_call: TRBJ1-5; d_call: TRBD1; clone_size: .; v_call: TRBV18; cdr3_nt: TGTGCCAGCTCACCCTCAGGGACAGGGTACATCCATCAGCCCCAGCATTTT; cdr3_aa: CASSPSGTGYIHQPQHF
j_call: TRBJ2-1; d_call: .; clone_size: .; v_call: TRBV6-1; cdr3_nt: TGTGCCAGCACCAAGGGGGGTACCTACAATGAGCAGTTCTTC; cdr3_aa: CASTKGGTYNEQFF
j_call: TRBJ1-5; d_call: TRBD1; clone_size: .; v_call: TRBV4-1; cdr3_nt: TGCGCCAGCAGCCAAGAGTGGACAGGGGGTCAGCCCCAGCATTTT; cdr3_aa: CASSQEWTGGQPQHF
j_call: TRBJ2-7; d_call: TRBD1; clone_size: .; v_call: TRBV4-2; cdr3_nt: TGTGCCAGCAGCGCCCCGGGACAGGGGGCTTTATGGGATATTAACTACGAGCAGTACTTC; cdr3_aa: CASSAPGQGALWDINYEQYF
j_call: TRBJ2-1; d_call: .; clone_size: .; v_call: TRBV12-3/TRBV12-4; cdr3_nt: TGTGCCAGCAGTTTAGAGACCCTGAGCTCCTACAATGAGCAGTTCTTC; cdr3_aa: CASSLETLSSYNEQFF
j_call: TRBJ2-3; d_call: TRBD2; clone_size: .; v_call: TRBV4-2; cdr3_nt: TGTGCCAGCAGCCAATGGGCAGCGGGGGAGAAAGATACGCAGTATTTT; cdr3_aa: CASSQWAAGEKDTQYF
j_call: TRBJ2-3; d_call: TRBD1; clone_size: few; v_call: TRBV7-6; cdr3_nt: TGTGCCAGCAGCTTCCCTTTGACAGGGGACCACCATACAGATACGCAGTATTTT; cdr3_aa: CASSFPLTGDHHTDTQYF
j_call: TRBJ1-1; d_call: .; clone_size: few; v_call: TRBV6-1; cdr3_nt: TGTGCCAGCAGCCCCGGTCCGGGGTCGACCACTGAAGCTTTCTTT; cdr3_aa: CASSPGPGSTTEAFF
j_call: TRBJ2-7; d_call: TRBD2; clone_size: .; v_call: TRBV7-9; cdr3_nt: TGTGCCAGCAGCTTAGCCTCCCGCGGGGGGATCTCCTACGAGCAGTACTTC; cdr3_aa: CASSLASRGGISYEQYF
j_call: TRBJ1-1; d_call: .; clone_size: few; v_call: TRBV29-1; cdr3_nt: TGCAGCGTTGAACCCAGGGGCGCGAACACTGAAGCTTTCTTT; cdr3_aa: CSVEPRGANTEAFF
j_call: TRBJ2-2; d_call: TRBD1; clone_size: many; v_call: TRBV12-3/TRBV12-4; cdr3_nt: TGTGCCAGCAGTCCTCCGGGACAGGGGCACGGGGAGCTGTTTTTT; cdr3_aa: CASSPPGQGHGELFF
j_call: TRBJ2-6; d_call: .; clone_size: few; v_call: TRBV12-3/TRBV12-4; cdr3_nt: TGTGCCAGCAGTTTCGGCCGGGCTGGGGCCAACGTCCTGACTTTC; cdr3_aa: CASSFGRAGANVLTF
j_call: TRBJ2-2; d_call: .; clone_size: .; v_call: TRBV6-1; cdr3_nt: TGTGCCAGCAGGGATGACAGGACCGGGGAGCTGTTTTTT; cdr3_aa: CASRDDRTGELFF
j_call: TRBJ2-2; d_call: .; clone_size: few; v_call: TRBV4-2; cdr3_nt: TGTGCCAGCAGCCAAGAGGCAGGGGTCATCACCGGGGAGCTGTTTTTT; cdr3_aa: CASSQEAGVITGELFF
j_call: TRBJ1-3; d_call: .; clone_size: .; v_call: TRBV30; cdr3_nt: TGTGCCTGGACCGTAAACTCTGGAAACACCATATATTTT; cdr3_aa: CAWTVNSGNTIYF
j_call: TRBJ2-3; d_call: .; clone_size: .; v_call: TRBV12-3/TRBV12-4; cdr3_nt: TGTGCCAGCACCCCTTGGGTGGACACTAGCACAGATACGCAGTATTTT; cdr3_aa: CASTPWVDTSTDTQYF
j_call: TRBJ2-2; d_call: .; clone_size: .; v_call: TRBV4-2; cdr3_nt: TGTGCCAGCAGCCAAGTCAGGGGCACCGGGGAGCTGTTTTTT; cdr3_aa: CASSQVRGTGELFF
j_call: TRBJ2-1; d_call: TRBD2; clone_size: .; v_call: TRBV7-3; cdr3_nt: TGTGCCAGCAGATTAGCGGGGGGCACAAACAATGAGCAGTTCTTC; cdr3_aa: CASRLAGGTNNEQFF
j_call: TRBJ2-5; d_call: TRBD1; clone_size: .; v_call: TRBV6-2/TRBV6-3; cdr3_nt: TGTGCCAGCAGTAGGGGGCAGGTGAATCCCCGAGATACCCAGTACTTC; cdr3_aa: CASSRGQVNPRDTQYF
j_call: TRBJ2-7; d_call: .; clone_size: .; v_call: TRBV28; cdr3_nt: TGTGCCAGCAGTTTGGAGTTCCGCGAGCAGTACTTC; cdr3_aa: CASSLEFREQYF
j_call: TRBJ2-7; d_call: TRBD2; clone_size: few; v_call: TRBV20-1; cdr3_nt: TGCAGTGCTAGAGGTGGACTAGCGGACCCCTACGAGCAGTACTTC; cdr3_aa: CSARGGLADPYEQYF
j_call: TRBJ2-2; d_call: .; clone_size: .; v_call: TRBV3-1; cdr3_nt: TGTGCCACCAGCCAAGACCCCGGGGTATCCGGGGAGCTGTTTTTT; cdr3_aa: CATSQDPGVSGELFF
j_call: TRBJ1-2; d_call: TRBD1; clone_size: few; v_call: TRBV20-1; cdr3_nt: TGCAGTGCTATTCCCCTGGGACAGGGGAATGGCTACACCTTC; cdr3_aa: CSAIPLGQGNGYTF
j_call: TRBJ2-1; d_call: TRBD2; clone_size: few; v_call: TRBV27; cdr3_nt: TGTGCCAGCAGTCCGGGGGGGGCCAATGAGCAGTTCTTC; cdr3_aa: CASSPGGANEQFF
j_call: TRBJ1-2; d_call: .; clone_size: few; v_call: TRBV12-1; cdr3_nt: TGTGCCAGCAGCTTAATCTATGGCTACACCTTC; cdr3_aa: CASSLIYGYTF
j_call: TRBJ2-4; d_call: TRBD1; clone_size: .; v_call: TRBV11-1; cdr3_nt: TGTGCCAGCAGCTCCCATTCCCCCGGGACAGGAGGGAGTGGGAACATTCAGTACTTC; cdr3_aa: CASSSHSPGTGGSGNIQYF
j_call: TRBJ2-2; d_call: TRBD2; clone_size: .; v_call: TRBV29-1; cdr3_nt: TGCAGCGTTCCAGCCCGGGGGGACACCGGGGAGCTGTTTTTT; cdr3_aa: CSVPARGDTGELFF
j_call: TRBJ2-1; d_call: TRBD2; clone_size: .; v_call: TRBV7-2; cdr3_nt: TGTGCCAGCAGCCCGGAAAATGGACTAGCGGGGGGTAAGCAGTTCTTC; cdr3_aa: CASSPENGLAGGKQFF
j_call: TRBJ2-7; d_call: TRBD2; clone_size: .; v_call: TRBV5-6; cdr3_nt: TGTGCCAGCAGCTTGACTAGCGGGGGGCTCTACGAGCAGTACTTC; cdr3_aa: CASSLTSGGLYEQYF
j_call: TRBJ1-2; d_call: .; clone_size: many; v_call: TRBV29-1; cdr3_nt: TGCAGCGTTGAATCGGACAACTATGGCTACACCTTC; cdr3_aa: CSVESDNYGYTF
j_call: TRBJ1-1; d_call: .; clone_size: .; v_call: TRBV10-3; cdr3_nt: TGTGCCATCAGTGACGGGCGGAACACTGAAGCTTTCTTT; cdr3_aa: CAISDGRNTEAFF
j_call: TRBJ2-2; d_call: TRBD2; clone_size: .; v_call: TRBV12-3/TRBV12-4; cdr3_nt: TGTGCCAGTCTAGCGGGGGGGCCGTCCGGGGAGCTGTTTTTT; cdr3_aa: CASLAGGPSGELFF
j_call: TRBJ2-3; d_call: .; clone_size: few; v_call: TRBV12-3/TRBV12-4; cdr3_nt: TGTGCCAGCAGTTTGGGGGACGTTACGCAGTATTTT; cdr3_aa: CASSLGDVTQYF
j_call: TRBJ2-7; d_call: .; clone_size: few; v_call: TRBV30; cdr3_nt: TGTGCCTGGAGTGTAGCAGGCGAGCAGTACTTC; cdr3_aa: CAWSVAGEQYF
j_call: TRBJ2-1; d_call: .; clone_size: .; v_call: TRBV12-3/TRBV12-4; cdr3_nt: TGTGCCAGCAGTTGGTTAGGCTCCTACAATGAGCAGTTCTTC; cdr3_aa: CASSWLGSYNEQFF
j_call: TRBJ2-7; d_call: TRBD1; clone_size: few; v_call: TRBV3-1; cdr3_nt: TGTGCCAGCAGCCAAGATCCCGGACAGGGGGCGCGTCGCGAGCAGTACTTC; cdr3_aa: CASSQDPGQGARREQYF
j_call: TRBJ2-3; d_call: TRBD2; clone_size: few; v_call: TRBV12-3/TRBV12-4; cdr3_nt: TGTGCCAGCAGCCTAGCGGGGGGGTCCCCAGATACGCAGTATTTT; cdr3_aa: CASSLAGGSPDTQYF
j_call: TRBJ2-5; d_call: .; clone_size: .; v_call: TRBV2; cdr3_nt: TGTGCCAGCAGTGCGTGGGGGGAACTCCAAGAGACCCAGTACTTC; cdr3_aa: CASSAWGELQETQYF
j_call: TRBJ2-7; d_call: .; clone_size: .; v_call: TRBV7-9; cdr3_nt: TGTGCCAGCAGCTTAGAGGGGGGAGCCTTCTACGAGCAGTACTTC; cdr3_aa: CASSLEGGAFYEQYF
j_call: TRBJ1-2; d_call: TRBD1; clone_size: .; v_call: TRBV27; cdr3_nt: TGTGCCATCCGGGACAGGGAGTCGGATGGCTACACCTTC; cdr3_aa: CAIRDRESDGYTF
j_call: TRBJ1-1; d_call: .; clone_size: .; v_call: TRBV7-9; cdr3_nt: TGTGCCAGCAGCTTATATGACGCCAGGGATGGAGCTTTCTTT; cdr3_aa: CASSLYDARDGAFF
j_call: TRBJ2-1; d_call: TRBD1; clone_size: .; v_call: TRBV7-9; cdr3_nt: TGTGCCAGCAGCTCCGGGACAGGGGAAAATGAGCAGTTCTTC; cdr3_aa: CASSSGTGENEQFF